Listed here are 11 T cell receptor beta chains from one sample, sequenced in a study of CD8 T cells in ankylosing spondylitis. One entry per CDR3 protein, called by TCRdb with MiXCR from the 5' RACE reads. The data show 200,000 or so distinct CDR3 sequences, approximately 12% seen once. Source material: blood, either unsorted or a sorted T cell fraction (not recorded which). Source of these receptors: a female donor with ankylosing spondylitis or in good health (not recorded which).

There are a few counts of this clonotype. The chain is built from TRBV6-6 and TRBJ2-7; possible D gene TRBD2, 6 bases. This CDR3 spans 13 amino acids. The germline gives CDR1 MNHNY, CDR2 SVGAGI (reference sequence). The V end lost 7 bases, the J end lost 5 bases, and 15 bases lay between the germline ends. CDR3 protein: CASTRLGPDEQYF. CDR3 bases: TGTGCCAGCACCCGACTAGGACCCGACGAGCAGTACTTC.

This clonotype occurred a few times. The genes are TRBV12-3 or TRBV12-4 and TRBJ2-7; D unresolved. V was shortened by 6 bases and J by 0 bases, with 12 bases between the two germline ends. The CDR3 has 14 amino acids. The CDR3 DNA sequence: TGTGCCAGCAGGACCGGGCCGAGCTCCTACGAGCAGTACTTC. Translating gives CASRTGPSSYEQYF.

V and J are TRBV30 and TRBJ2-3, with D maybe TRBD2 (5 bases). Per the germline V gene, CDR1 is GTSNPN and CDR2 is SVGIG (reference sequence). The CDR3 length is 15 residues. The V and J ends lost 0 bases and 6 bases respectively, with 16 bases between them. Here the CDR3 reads CAWSVTKARADTQYF. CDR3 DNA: TGTGCCTGGAGTGTAACTAAAGCGAGGGCCGATACGCAGTATTTT.

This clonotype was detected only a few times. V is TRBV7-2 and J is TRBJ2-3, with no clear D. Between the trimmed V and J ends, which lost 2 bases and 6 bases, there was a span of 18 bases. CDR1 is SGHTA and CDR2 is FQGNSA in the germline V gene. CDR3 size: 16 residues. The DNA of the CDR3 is TGTGCCAGCAGCTTAATGGGCCCCCAGGTCGGGGATACGCAGTATTTT. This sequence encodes CASSLMGPQVGDTQYF.

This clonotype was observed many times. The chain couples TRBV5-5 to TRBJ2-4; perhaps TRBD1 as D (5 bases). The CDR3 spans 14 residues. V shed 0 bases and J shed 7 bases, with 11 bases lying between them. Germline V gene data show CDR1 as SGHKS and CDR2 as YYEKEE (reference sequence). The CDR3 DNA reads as TGTGCCAGCAGCTTGGGTGTAGGGGTGAACATTCAGTACTTC. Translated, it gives CASSLGVGVNIQYF.

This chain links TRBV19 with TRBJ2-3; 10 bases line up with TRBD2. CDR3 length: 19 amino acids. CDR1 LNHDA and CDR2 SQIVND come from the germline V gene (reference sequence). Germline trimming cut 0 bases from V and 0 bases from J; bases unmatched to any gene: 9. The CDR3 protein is CASSIEGLAGVGSTDTQYF. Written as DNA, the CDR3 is TGTGCCAGTAGTATAGAGGGGCTAGCGGGAGTAGGGAGCACAGATACGCAGTATTTT.

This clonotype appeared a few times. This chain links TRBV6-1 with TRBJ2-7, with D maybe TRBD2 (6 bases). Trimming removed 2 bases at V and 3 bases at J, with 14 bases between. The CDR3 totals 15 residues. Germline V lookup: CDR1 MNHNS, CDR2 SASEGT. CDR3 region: CASSELSGDHYEQYF. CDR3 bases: TGTGCCAGCAGTGAACTTAGCGGAGACCACTACGAGCAGTACTTC.

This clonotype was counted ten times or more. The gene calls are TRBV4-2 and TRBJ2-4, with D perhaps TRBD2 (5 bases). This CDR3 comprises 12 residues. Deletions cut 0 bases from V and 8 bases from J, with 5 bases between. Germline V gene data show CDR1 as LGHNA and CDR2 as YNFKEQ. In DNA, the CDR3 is TGTGCCAGCAGCCAAGACGGGGACATTCAGTACTTC. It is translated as CASSQDGDIQYF.

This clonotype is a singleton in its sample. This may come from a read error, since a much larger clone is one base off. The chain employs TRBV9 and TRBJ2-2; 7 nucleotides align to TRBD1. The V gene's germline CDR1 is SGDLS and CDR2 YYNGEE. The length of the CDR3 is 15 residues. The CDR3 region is CVSSARTGNTGELFF. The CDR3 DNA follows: TGTGTCAGCAGCGCTCGGACAGGGAACACCGGGGAGCTGTTTTTT. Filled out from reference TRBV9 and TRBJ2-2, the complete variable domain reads DSGVTQTPKHLITATGQRVTLRCSPRSGDLSVYWYQQSLDQGLQFLIQYYNGEERAKGNILERFSAQQFPDLHSELNLSSLELGDSALYFCVSSARTGNTGELFFGEGSRLTVL.

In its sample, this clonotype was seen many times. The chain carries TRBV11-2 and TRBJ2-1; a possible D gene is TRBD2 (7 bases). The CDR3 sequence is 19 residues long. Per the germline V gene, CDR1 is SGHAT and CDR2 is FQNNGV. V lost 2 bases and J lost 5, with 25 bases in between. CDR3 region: CASSLRDMNLAAFDNEQFF. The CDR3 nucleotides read TGTGCCAGCAGCTTACGGGACATGAATCTAGCGGCGTTCGACAATGAGCAGTTCTTC. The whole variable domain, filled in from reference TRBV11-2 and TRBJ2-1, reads EAGVAQSPRYKIIEKRQSVAFWCNPISGHATLYWYQQILGQGPKLLIQFQNNGVVDDSQLPKDRFSAERLKGVDSTLKIQPAKLEDSAVYLCASSLRDMNLAAFDNEQFFGPGTRLTVL.

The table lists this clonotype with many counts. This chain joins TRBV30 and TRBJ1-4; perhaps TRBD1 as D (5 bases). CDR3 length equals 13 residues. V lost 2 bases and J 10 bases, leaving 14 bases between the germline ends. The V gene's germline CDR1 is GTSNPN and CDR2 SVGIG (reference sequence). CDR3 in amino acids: CAWSPQSQGKLFF. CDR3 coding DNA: TGTGCCTGGAGTCCCCAGTCGCAGGGAAAACTGTTTTTT. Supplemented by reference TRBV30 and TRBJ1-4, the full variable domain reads SQTIHQWPATLVQPVGSPLSLECTVEGTSNPNLYWYRQAAGRGLQLLFYSVGIGQISSEVPQNLSASRPQDRQFILSSKKLLLSDSGFYLCAWSPQSQGKLFFGSGTQLSVL.